The 20 T cell receptor beta chains reported below all come from one sample, sequenced in a study of Ad26.COV2.S vaccination and SARS-CoV-2 variants. Here immunoSEQ multiplex PCR was the method, and the copy in TCRdb shows in-frame clones only, minus some. Of a few hundred thousand clones listed, almost 90% are singletons. The sample's treatment: around 19 received Ad26.COV2.S at low or high dose, single or two shots; five or six received placebo; per-sample allocation not given. Repertoires come from day 63 after the first vaccine or placebo injection. Sequencing was performed on peripheral blood, taken in a trial of Ad26.COV2.S vaccine versus placebo. Every receptor here comes from a person between 18 and 65 years old who received the Ad26.COV2.S COVID-19 vaccine or a placebo.

This sequence joins TRBV10-2 and TRBJ2-3; D may be TRBD1 or TRBD2 (6 bases each). CDR1 and CDR2 (germline): WSHSY, SAAADI. V was shortened by 3 bases and J by 0 bases, with 13 bases between the two germline ends. This CDR3 has 16 residues. CDR3 DNA: TGCGCCAGCAGTGAAAGGGGGGCAGGGAGCACAGATACGCAGTATTTT. It specifies CASSERGAGSTDTQYF.

The genes are TRBV7-9 and TRBJ2-4, with D possibly matching TRBD2 (6 bases). Germline-derived CDR1 and CDR2 are SEHNR and FQNEAQ (reference sequence). The CDR3 runs to 17 residues. Trimming pared 1 base from V and 1 base from J, leaving 14 bases between. The CDR3 loop is CASSLGGAGRAKNIQYF. CDR3 in DNA: TGTGCCAGCAGCTTAGGTGGTGCGGGGAGGGCCAAAAACATTCAGTACTTC. Complete variable domain (other parts from reference TRBV7-9 and TRBJ2-4): DTGVSQNPRHKITKRGQNVTFRCDPISEHNRLYWYRQTLGQGPEFLTYFQNEAQLEKSRLLSDRFSAERPKGSFSTLEIQRTEQGDSAMYLCASSLGGAGRAKNIQYFGAGTRLSVL.

This clone was detected only a few times. J is TRBJ1-5 and V is TRBV10-3; D remains unclear. Trimming left V 5 bases short and J 0 bases short, with 5 bases between. This CDR3 region has 13 residues. Germline values: CDR1 ENHRY, CDR2 SYGVKD. The CDR3 DNA reads as TGTGCCATCAGTATCAATAGCAATCAGCCCCAGCATTTT. Residues: CAISINSNQPQHF.

V and J are TRBV27 and TRBJ2-2, with D maybe TRBD1 (6 bases). Germline values: CDR1 MNHEY, CDR2 SMNVEV (reference sequence). The CDR3 sequence is 16 residues long. With 0 bases removed from V and 1 base from J, the gap between germline ends came to 9 bases. Here the CDR3 reads CASSLSGALNTGELFF. The DNA for the CDR3 is TGTGCCAGCAGTTTATCGGGGGCCCTGAACACCGGGGAGCTGTTTTTT.

The CDR3 spells CASSQDSNFNYGYTF. DNA for the CDR3: TGCGCCAGCAGCCAAGATAGCAACTTTAACTATGGCTACACCTTC. The rearrangement joins TRBV4-1 to TRBJ1-2, with unresolved D. In germline, CDR1 is MGHRA, CDR2 YSYEKL. The CDR3 extends over 15 amino acids. Trimming cost V 0 bases and J 1 base, with 9 bases left between them.

Remarks on this clone: Other DNA variants within this sample encode the same CDR3. The chain has TRBV19 and TRBJ1-1; D not resolved. CDR1 and CDR2 (germline): LNHDA, SQIVND (reference sequence). Trimming left V 3 bases short and J 1 base short, with 6 bases between. The CDR3 sequence is 13 residues long. The CDR3 region has the DNA TGTGCCAGTAGTATTGAGGGGAACACTGAAGCTTTCTTT. Protein product: CASSIEGNTEAFF.

The J gene is TRBJ1-1, the V gene TRBV5-8; D is ambiguous. The CDR3 runs 13 residues. The ends were cut back, 2 bases at V and 5 bases at J, with 10 bases in the middle. Germline CDR1 and CDR2: SGHTS and YDEGEE. The CDR3 DNA follows: TGTGCCAGCAGCTTCTCGGGTGGGACTGAAGCTTTCTTT. It encodes CASSFSGGTEAFF. Full variable domain (remainder filled in from reference TRBV5-8 and TRBJ1-1): EAGVTQSPTHLIKTRGQQATLRCSPISGHTSVYWYQQALGLGLQFLLWYDEGEERNRGNFPPRFSGRQFPNYSSELNVNALELEDSALYLCASSFSGGTEAFFGQGTRLTVV.

The chain is built from TRBV9 and TRBJ1-1; D ambiguous. CDR1 is SGDLS and CDR2 is YYNGEE in the germline V gene. Deletions cut 3 bases from V and 3 bases from J, with 24 bases between. The CDR3 length is 18 residues. This chain's CDR3 is CASSAVTLGMRPYTEAFF. CDR3 DNA: TGTGCCAGCAGCGCCGTTACCTTAGGGATGCGGCCTTACACTGAAGCTTTCTTT.

The chain combines TRBV7-6 with TRBJ1-1; TRBD1 agrees at 7 bases. The CDR3 totals 16 residues. With V trimmed by 2 bases and J by 1 base, 7 bases remained unmatched. The germline V gene has CDR1 SGHVS and CDR2 FNYEAQ. The CDR3 region has the DNA TGTGCCAGCAGCTTACGACAGGGCTCCTGGAACACTGAAGCTTTCTTT. Its translation: CASSLRQGSWNTEAFF.

The chain is built from TRBV11-2 and TRBJ2-2; unclear D gene. Germline CDR1 and CDR2: SGHAT and FQNNGV. There are 16 residues in the CDR3. The V end lost 2 bases, the J end lost 1 base, and 11 bases lay between the germline ends. CDR3 sequence: CASSLRENLNTGELFF. CDR3 DNA: TGTGCCAGCAGCTTAAGAGAAAACTTGAACACCGGGGAGCTGTTTTTT.

V and J are TRBV7-2 and TRBJ2-7; possible D gene TRBD2, 5 bases. Trimming pared 0 bases from V and 0 bases from J, leaving 9 bases between. Germline V gene sequence: CDR1 SGHTA, CDR2 FQGNSA. The CDR3 is 15 residues long. CDR3 in DNA: TGTGCCAGCAGCTTAGCGATAGGGAGCTCCTACGAGCAGTACTTC. Residues: CASSLAIGSSYEQYF.

CDR3 coding DNA: TGTGCCAGCAGCACGGGACCAGATGGCTACACCTTC. This gives the protein CASSTGPDGYTF. This chain joins TRBV7-9 and TRBJ1-2; TRBD1 is a possible D gene (5 bases). Trimming stripped 5 bases from V and 6 bases from J, with 10 bases between. Germline CDR1 reads SEHNR; CDR2 reads FQNEAQ (reference sequence). The CDR3 loop spans 12 amino acids.

The genes are TRBV11-3 and TRBJ2-3; the match to TRBD2 covers 13 bases. The CDR3 covers 16 residues. Losses at the gene ends were 5 bases for V and 3 bases for J; bases not matched to a gene: 5. Germline V lookup: CDR1 SGHNT, CDR2 YENEEA. CDR3 in amino acids: CASSHRTSGSTDTQYF. Here the CDR3 DNA reads TGTGCCAGCAGCCATCGGACTAGCGGGAGTACAGATACGCAGTATTTT.

This chain uses TRBV18 with TRBJ2-5; the D gene is possibly TRBD1 (5 bases). V was cut by 1 base and J by 0 bases, with 9 bases left in between. From germline, CDR1 is KGHSH and CDR2 LQKENI. The length of the CDR3 is 15 residues. CDR3 residues: CASSPLARDQETQYF. CDR3 bases: TGTGCCAGCTCACCACTCGCCAGGGACCAAGAGACCCAGTACTTC.

The chain has TRBV16 and TRBJ2-5; D is unclear. Trimming left V 0 bases short and J 1 base short, with 9 bases between. CDR3 length: 15 residues. The V gene's germline CDR1 is KGHSY and CDR2 FQNENV. CDR3 bases: TGTGCCAGCAGCCAATCAGGAGCTACCCAAGAGACCCAGTACTTC. This codes for CASSQSGATQETQYF.

As concerns this clone: The same CDR3 can be traced to other DNA sequences in this sample. The chain's CDR3 is CASSGQGANQPQHF. CDR3 in DNA: TGTGCCAGCAGTGGACAGGGGGCGAATCAGCCCCAGCATTTT. V gene TRBV2 combines with J gene TRBJ1-5, with TRBD1 matching 10 bases. The CDR3 consists of 14 residues. Losses at the gene ends were 4 bases for V and 4 bases for J; bases not matched to a gene: 1. Germline V CDR1 and CDR2: SNHLY, FYNNEI.

Only a few counts were recorded for this clone. The chain employs TRBV6-6 and TRBJ2-7; 10 bases map to TRBD1. CDR3 length: 14 amino acids. V shed 1 base, J shed 3 bases, and the junction held 0 bases outside the gene matches. The germline V gene encodes CDR1 MNHNY and CDR2 SVGAGI (reference sequence). This CDR3 is CASSYWTGGYEQYF. CDR3 in DNA: TGTGCCAGCAGTTACTGGACAGGGGGCTACGAGCAGTACTTC.

The chain couples TRBV18 to TRBJ1-4; TRBD1 might be the D (6 bases). Per the germline V gene, CDR1 is KGHSH and CDR2 is LQKENI. V was trimmed by 3 bases and J by 5 bases, leaving 10 bases between them. The CDR3 consists of 14 residues. The CDR3 spells CASSPFGGNEKLFF. The CDR3, as DNA: TGTGCCAGCTCACCGTTCGGGGGCAATGAAAAACTGTTTTTT.

This chain links TRBV30 with TRBJ1-1; 7 bases agree with TRBD1. Trimming at V came to 5 bases and at J to 3 bases, leaving 6 bases not matched to a gene. Germline CDR1 is GTSNPN and CDR2 is SVGIG (reference sequence). The CDR3 spans 13 residues. CDR3 loop: CAWLGDSYTEAFF. The CDR3 nucleotides are TGTGCCTGGCTTGGGGACAGTTACACTGAAGCTTTCTTT.

This chain connects TRBV5-1 to TRBJ2-7; D remains unclear. V shed 3 bases and J shed 3 bases, with 4 bases lying between them. CDR3 length equals 11 residues. CDR1 and CDR2 from the germline V gene are SGHRS and YFSETQ. In DNA, the CDR3 is TGCGCCAGCAGCTCGGGCTACGAGCAGTACTTC. Its protein product is CASSSGYEQYF.